These 5 T cell receptor beta chains were all obtained from the same sample, sequenced in a study of breast tumors, draining lymph nodes, adjacent tissues. Breast cancer patients provided tissue from their axillary draining lymph nodes. A single record per CDR3 protein comes from TCRdb applying MiXCR to the multiplex PCR reads. The table includes 100,000 to 150,000 distinct CDR3 sequences, approximately 20% detected once. The sample was axillary lymph node tissue. The source is a female donor with breast cancer. Some clones in this sample may be carry-over from other donors' samples.

This clonotype was recorded many times. The CDR3 DNA sequence: TGCAGTGCTAGAGATCCTCGGGACAGTTTCTACAATGAGCAGTTCTTC. Translating gives CSARDPRDSFYNEQFF. The rearrangement links TRBV20-1 to TRBJ2-1, with 7 bases identical to TRBD1. The CDR3 covers 16 residues. Trimming took 0 bases from V and 3 from J; bases not matched to a gene: 8. The germline CDR1 and CDR2 sequences are DFQATT and SNEGSKA (reference sequence).

This clonotype was counted at least ten times. This rearrangement joins TRBV10-2 to TRBJ1-4; D perhaps matches TRBD1 (6 bases). V lost 3 bases, J lost 8 bases, and 16 bases lay in between. Looked up from germline, CDR1 is WSHSY and CDR2 is SAAADI. The CDR3 length is 15 residues. CDR3 amino acids: CASSDPAGAREKLFF. CDR3 nucleotides: TGCGCCAGCAGTGACCCAGCGGGGGCGCGAGAAAAACTGTTTTTT.

This clonotype was counted ten times or more. V is TRBV6-5 and J is TRBJ2-1; D unclear. CDR1 is MNHEY, CDR2 SVGAGI, per germline. V shed 2 bases and J shed 5 bases, with 10 bases lying between them. The CDR3 is 14 residues long. The DNA of the CDR3 is TGTGCCAGCAGTTACGACGATACCGACAATGAGCAGTTCTTC. It translates to CASSYDDTDNEQFF.

Ten or more counts support this clonotype. V and J are TRBV2 and TRBJ1-4; D is uncertain. The CDR3 loop spans 14 amino acids. CDR1 and CDR2 from the germline V gene are SNHLY and FYNNEI. The V end lost 7 bases, the J end lost 0 bases, and 9 bases lay between the germline ends. CDR3 sequence: CASIFNPTNEKLFF. The DNA of the CDR3 is TGTGCCAGCATCTTCAATCCAACTAATGAAAAACTGTTTTTT.

A note on this clonotype: Here the CDR3 omits its conserved ending phenylalanine or tryptophan, so a read error is the likely source. Because the CDR3's place on the DNA is in doubt, the DNA is left out and the CDR3 is given as listed by TCRdb. V gene TRBV9 combines with J gene TRBJ2-1; TRBD1 was called by the table and not checked on the DNA. CDR1 is SGDLS and CDR2 is YYNGEE in the germline V gene. Ends included, the CDR3 has 14 residues. CDR3: CASSVGVGANEQFL.